This entry lists 25 T cell receptor beta chains sequenced from one sample in a study of cytomegalovirus exposure and HLA in healthy donors. Vbeta (60) and Jbeta (13) primers were used in the PCR. Some clones are missing from TCRdb's copy, which holds only in-frame ones; the method was immunoSEQ multiplex PCR. Among about 200,000 clones listed, 60% to 85% were seen once. The sequencing input was PBMCs. These receptors all stem from a middle-aged man in good health and CMV-seronegative.

The chain employs TRBV7-6 and TRBJ1-2, with a tentative D call TRBD1 (6 bases). Per the germline V gene, CDR1 is SGHVS and CDR2 is FNYEAQ. V shed 5 bases and J shed 7 bases, with 20 bases lying between them. The CDR3 contains 15 residues. The CDR3 loop is CASSPVQGPQSGYTF. The DNA of the CDR3 is TGTGCCAGCAGCCCCGTACAGGGCCCCCAGAGTGGCTACACCTTC.

The V and J genes are TRBV29-1 and TRBJ1-2; D is uncertain. The CDR3 is made up of 12 amino acids. The germline V gene encodes CDR1 SQVTM and CDR2 ANQGSEA. V lost 6 bases and J 0 bases, leaving 8 bases between the germline ends. CDR3 nucleotides: TGCAGCGTACATAGCCCTAACTATGGCTACACCTTC. It yields the protein CSVHSPNYGYTF.

The chain has TRBV10-3 and TRBJ1-5; possible D gene TRBD1, 6 bases. This CDR3 is 15 amino acids long. V gave up 0 bases and J gave up 4 bases, with 10 bases separating them. CDR1 ENHRY and CDR2 SYGVKD come from the germline V gene. DNA of the CDR3: TGTGCCATCAGTGAGTCTAGAGGGGGTAATCAGCCCCAGCATTTT. Its protein is CAISESRGGNQPQHF.

A single count supports this clone. V is TRBV5-1 and J is TRBJ2-2; D may be TRBD1 (5 bases). The germline gives CDR1 SGHRS, CDR2 YFSETQ. This CDR3 contains 14 residues. The germline V and J ends were trimmed by 3 bases and 7 bases, with 13 bases remaining between them. In DNA form, the CDR3 reads TGCGCCAGCAGCTCATGGGGCGTCGACGGGGAGCTGTTTTTT. Protein product: CASSSWGVDGELFF.

This clone was recorded a few times. For the CDR3, the DNA is TGCGCCAGCAGCCAAGATCCCAGGGGGAGTGGCTACACCTTC. This encodes CASSQDPRGSGYTF. This chain connects TRBV4-1 to TRBJ1-2; 7 nucleotides align to TRBD1. The germline V gene encodes CDR1 MGHRA and CDR2 YSYEKL. V lost 0 bases and J lost 7; bases outside the gene matches: 5. CDR3 size: 14 residues.

The CDR3 loop is CAVGVLNHSPLHF. The CDR3, as DNA: TGTGCCGTAGGGGTACTCAATCATTCACCCCTCCACTTT. V and J are TRBV7-9 and TRBJ1-6, with D perhaps matching TRBD1 (5 bases). V was pared by 11 bases and J by 8 bases, with 16 bases between. CDR1 and CDR2 from the germline V gene are SEHNR and FQNEAQ (reference sequence). The length of the CDR3 is 13 residues.

This clone was picked up one time. The chain is built from TRBV6-5 and TRBJ1-5; D is perhaps TRBD1 (6 bases). Germline assignment: CDR1 MNHEY and CDR2 SVGAGI. Trimming cost V 5 bases and J 2 bases, with 10 bases left between them. The CDR3 extends over 14 amino acids. The DNA for the CDR3 is TGTGCCAGCAGTACGACAGGACGCAATCAGCCCCAGCATTTT. Translating it yields CASSTTGRNQPQHF.

This rearrangement joins TRBV7-9 to TRBJ2-5, with a weak D call TRBD2 (5 bases). The CDR3 consists of 13 residues. Germline lookup yields CDR1 SEHNR and CDR2 FQNEAQ (reference sequence). V lost 0 bases and J lost 5, with 7 bases in between. The CDR3 DNA follows: TGTGCCAGCAGCTTAGCGGGCGGGGAGACCCAGTACTTC. Protein: CASSLAGGETQYF.

The chain carries TRBV28 and TRBJ2-7; possible D gene TRBD1, 6 bases. The CDR3 covers 15 residues. Germline V gives CDR1 MDHEN, CDR2 SYDVKM. The germline V and J ends were trimmed by 2 bases and 3 bases, with 14 bases remaining between them. The CDR3 DNA is TGTGCCAGCAGTTTAGGTCTGTACAGGGTCTACGAGCAGTACTTC. Translation gives CASSLGLYRVYEQYF.

This chain joins TRBV7-6 and TRBJ2-7, with TRBD1 matching over 9 bases. V shed 3 bases, J shed 5 bases, and the junction held 5 bases outside the gene matches. The germline V gene has CDR1 SGHVS and CDR2 FNYEAQ. This CDR3 has 14 amino acids. The CDR3 here is CASSFRGTGHEQYF. In DNA form, the CDR3 reads TGTGCCAGCAGCTTTCGGGGGACAGGGCACGAGCAGTACTTC.

The J gene is TRBJ1-1, the V gene TRBV4-2; the match to TRBD1 covers 8 bases. Per the germline V gene, CDR1 is LGHNA and CDR2 is YNFKEQ. The CDR3 loop spans 15 amino acids. Trimming cost V 3 bases and J 5 bases; bases outside gene matches: 8. The CDR3 DNA reads TGTGCCAGCAGCCACGTGACAGGGGCAATAACTGAAGCTTTCTTT. This sequence encodes CASSHVTGAITEAFF.

The chain couples TRBV27 to TRBJ1-3; 7 nucleotides match TRBD1. With V trimmed by 9 bases and J by 4 bases, 9 bases remained unmatched. Germline-derived CDR1 and CDR2 are MNHEY and SMNVEV (reference sequence). The CDR3 is 14 amino acids. The CDR3 spells CASLTGVGGNTIYF. CDR3 bases: TGTGCCAGTCTCACAGGGGTCGGCGGAAACACCATATATTTT.

This chain joins TRBV6-6 and TRBJ1-1, with D perhaps TRBD1 (5 bases). Deletions cut 5 bases from V and 1 base from J, with 14 bases between. This CDR3 contains 15 residues. CDR1 and CDR2 from the germline V gene are MNHNY and SVGAGI (reference sequence). The CDR3, as DNA: TGTGCCAGCAGTGAGTCAGGGTGGGGGAACACTGAAGCTTTCTTT. Protein sequence: CASSESGWGNTEAFF.

The chain is built from TRBV5-1 and TRBJ2-3; TRBD2 might be the D (6 bases). CDR1 is SGHRS, CDR2 YFSETQ, per germline. V was clipped by 5 bases and J by 2 bases, with 15 bases between them. This CDR3 has 15 residues. The CDR3 loop reads CASRDGAGLTDTQYF. CDR3 bases: TGCGCCAGCAGGGATGGGGCGGGGCTCACAGATACGCAGTATTTT.

The gene calls are TRBV4-3 and TRBJ1-5; D remains ambiguous. V was clipped by 0 bases and J by 3 bases, with 12 bases between them. CDR3 length equals 16 residues. The V gene's germline CDR1 is LGHNA and CDR2 YSLEER. CDR3 nucleotide sequence: TGCGCCAGCAGCCAAGATCTATCTACAGTCAATCAGCCCCAGCATTTT. It specifies CASSQDLSTVNQPQHF.

This clone has more than one count but fewer than ten. V is TRBV9 and J is TRBJ1-6; no clear D. The V gene's germline CDR1 is SGDLS and CDR2 YYNGEE. This CDR3 region has 13 residues. Trimming left V 4 bases short and J 7 bases short, with 9 bases between. CDR3 sequence reads: CASSFTGNSPLHF. Here the CDR3 DNA reads TGTGCCAGCAGCTTCACGGGGAATTCACCCCTCCACTTT.

The V gene is TRBV6-6, the J gene TRBJ1-4, with 7 bases that match TRBD1. Trimming removed 6 bases from V and 14 bases from J; junction bases left unmatched: 15. The CDR3 covers 14 residues. Germline CDR1 MNHNY, CDR2 SVGAGI (reference sequence). CDR3 bases: TGTGCCAGCAGACATGGGACAGACCCAGAGGGGCTGTTTTTT. This translates into CASRHGTDPEGLFF.

The V and J genes are TRBV11-2 and TRBJ2-7; 7 positions agree with TRBD1. Germline trimming cut 3 bases from V and 4 bases from J; bases unmatched to any gene: 6. This CDR3 comprises 14 residues. In germline, CDR1 is SGHAT, CDR2 FQNNGV. The CDR3 DNA reads TGTGCCAGCAGCTTGGACGGGACAGTATACGAGCAGTACTTC. Protein sequence: CASSLDGTVYEQYF. The variable domain in full, completed from reference TRBV11-2 and TRBJ2-7, reads EAGVAQSPRYKIIEKRQSVAFWCNPISGHATLYWYQQILGQGPKLLIQFQNNGVVDDSQLPKDRFSAERLKGVDSTLKIQPAKLEDSAVYLCASSLDGTVYEQYFGPGTRLTVT.

The chain carries TRBV7-6 and TRBJ2-5; D gene unclear. Germline V lookup: CDR1 SGHVS, CDR2 FNYEAQ. Between the trimmed V and J ends, which lost 2 bases and 3 bases, there was a span of 10 bases. CDR3 length: 14 amino acids. DNA for the CDR3: TGTGCCAGCAGCTTAAGTAGAAAGAAAGAGACCCAGTACTTC. The encoded protein is CASSLSRKKETQYF.

The chain recombines TRBV18 with TRBJ2-7; 11 positions match TRBD2. CDR1 and CDR2 from the germline V gene are KGHSH and LQKENI. Germline trimming cut 1 base from V and 3 bases from J; bases unmatched to any gene: 2. The CDR3 loop spans 15 amino acids. CDR3 sequence (DNA): TGTGCCAGCTCACCACGCCTAGCGGGAGGCTACGAGCAGTACTTC. This gives the protein CASSPRLAGGYEQYF.

This clone was found once. The V call is TRBV28, the J call TRBJ2-1, with 7 positions matching TRBD1. The junction had 21 bases not matched to a gene; V was cut back by 10 bases and J by 6 bases. CDR1 MDHEN and CDR2 SYDVKM come from the germline V gene. The CDR3 has 17 amino acids. CDR3 protein: CAIGTEPTGMETNEQFF. For the CDR3, the DNA is TGTGCCATTGGGACAGAGCCTACAGGGATGGAGACCAATGAGCAGTTCTTC.

The chain joins TRBV4-2 to TRBJ2-1; TRBD1 agrees at 11 bases. The V gene end was trimmed by 0 bases and the J gene end by 8 bases; junction bases not matched to a gene: 9. Germline V gene lookup returns CDR1 LGHNA and CDR2 YNFKEQ. The CDR3 loop spans 17 amino acids. CDR3 in amino acids: CASSQDIWDRGSYEQFF. The CDR3 nucleotides read TGTGCCAGCAGCCAAGATATTTGGGACAGGGGGTCCTATGAGCAGTTCTTC.

This clone was recorded only once. The gene calls are TRBV19 and TRBJ2-7, with 7 bases fitting TRBD1. Looked up from germline, CDR1 is LNHDA and CDR2 is SQIVND (reference sequence). This CDR3 spans 15 amino acids. V gave up 4 bases and J gave up 2 bases; unmatched junction bases: 8. As DNA, the CDR3 is TGTGCCAGTAGTAGTCCAAGACAGGGAGCCTACGAGCAGTACTTC. The encoded protein is CASSSPRQGAYEQYF.

The chain employs TRBV9 and TRBJ2-1; TRBD2 might be the D (6 bases). Trimming removed 4 bases at V and 0 bases at J, with 11 bases between. This CDR3 is built from 15 residues. Germline V CDR1 and CDR2: SGDLS, YYNGEE. The CDR3 loop is CASSISGSSYNEQFF. In DNA, the CDR3 is TGTGCCAGCAGCATTAGCGGTTCCTCCTACAATGAGCAGTTCTTC.

The chain links TRBV5-1 to TRBJ2-7; the D gene is possibly TRBD1 (9 bases). The V gene's germline CDR1 is SGHRS and CDR2 YFSETQ. V dropped 5 bases and J dropped 3 bases, with 27 bases sitting between them. The CDR3 contains 18 residues. CDR3 region: CASRGTGPSTSGLYEQYF. CDR3 coding DNA: TGCGCCAGCAGAGGGACAGGGCCCTCTACTAGCGGACTCTACGAGCAGTACTTC.